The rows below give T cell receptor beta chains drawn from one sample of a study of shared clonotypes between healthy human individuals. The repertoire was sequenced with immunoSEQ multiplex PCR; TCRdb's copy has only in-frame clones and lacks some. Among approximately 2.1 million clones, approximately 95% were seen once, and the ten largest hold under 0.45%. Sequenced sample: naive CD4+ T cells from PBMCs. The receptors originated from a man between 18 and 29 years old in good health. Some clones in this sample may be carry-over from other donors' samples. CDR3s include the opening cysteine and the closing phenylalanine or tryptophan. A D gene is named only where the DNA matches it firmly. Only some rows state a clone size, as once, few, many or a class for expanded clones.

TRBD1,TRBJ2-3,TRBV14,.,TGTGCCAGCAGCCAAGAGGGTCGAGGGACAGGTTACACAGATACGCAGTATTTT,CASSQEGRGTGYTDTQYF
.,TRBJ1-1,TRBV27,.,TGTGCCAGCAGTTTATCCTACGCGGGTAACACTGAAGCTTTCTTT,CASSLSYAGNTEAFF
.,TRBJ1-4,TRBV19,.,TGTGCCAGTAATGGCCCCAACCTGGGGTCGGAAAAACTGTTTTTT,CASNGPNLGSEKLFF
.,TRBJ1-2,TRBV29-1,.,TGCAGCGTCCCCCCCAGTGACGGGGGTACTAGAGGCTACACCTTC,CSVPPSDGGTRGYTF
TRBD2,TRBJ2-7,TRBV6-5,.,TGTGCCAGCAGCAAGACCGGGACTAGCGGTTACGAGCAGTACTTC,CASSKTGTSGYEQYF
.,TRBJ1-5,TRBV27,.,TGTGCCAGCAGTTTATTCGCGGGGAATCAGCCCCAGCATTTT,CASSLFAGNQPQHF
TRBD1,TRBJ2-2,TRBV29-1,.,TGCAGCGTCGACAGGGGGAACACCGGGGAGCTGTTTTTT,CSVDRGNTGELFF
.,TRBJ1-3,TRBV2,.,TGTGCCAGCAGTGGATCTCAGGTCTCTGGAAACACCATATATTTT,CASSGSQVSGNTIYF
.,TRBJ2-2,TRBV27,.,TGTGCCAGCAGTGCGAGGGGTCATGGGACCGGGGAGCTGTTTTTT,CASSARGHGTGELFF
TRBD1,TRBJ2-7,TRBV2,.,TGTGCCAGCACCGGAGGGGACAGGGGTTCCTACGAGCAGTACTTC,CASTGGDRGSYEQYF
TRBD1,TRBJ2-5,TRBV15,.,TGTGCCACCAGCCCATTGGACAGGGGCGGCGAGACCCAGTACTTC,CATSPLDRGGETQYF
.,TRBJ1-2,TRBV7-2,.,TGTGCCAGCAGCCCCTTTGGGGCTAGAAAAGTGGGCTACACCTTC,CASSPFGARKVGYTF
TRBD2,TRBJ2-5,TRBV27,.,TGTGCCAGCAGTTTATCGATAATGAGTATACCAGCGGGAGCGGATGAGACCCAGTACTTC,CASSLSIMSIPAGADETQYF
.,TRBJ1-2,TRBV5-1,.,TGCGCCAGCAGCCTAAATACAGACGGGCACCTGGGGAGTGGCTACACCTTC,CASSLNTDGHLGSGYTF
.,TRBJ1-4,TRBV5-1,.,TGCGCCAGCAGCTTGGACCCCAATGAAAAACTGTTTTTT,CASSLDPNEKLFF
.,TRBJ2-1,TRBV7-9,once,TGTGCCAGCAGCTTGGTTGCCGGAAGCTCCTACAATGAGCAGTTCTTC,CASSLVAGSSYNEQFF
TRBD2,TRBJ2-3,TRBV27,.,TGTGCCAGCAGTTACCTCGGGGGGAGGGCCAGCACAGATACGCAGTATTTT,CASSYLGGRASTDTQYF
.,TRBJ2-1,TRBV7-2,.,TGTGCCAGCAGCTTAGCGGGCCTAGTCTCCTACAATGAGCAGTTCTTC,CASSLAGLVSYNEQFF
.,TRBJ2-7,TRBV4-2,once,TGTGCCAGCAGCCGCGGGTCCGGGACAAGGGCACAGTACTTC,CASSRGSGTRAQYF
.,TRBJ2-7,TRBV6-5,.,TGTGCCAGCAGAGCCGGAGGGGGGGGAAACGAGCAGTACTTC,CASRAGGGGNEQYF
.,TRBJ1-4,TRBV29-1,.,TGCAGCGTGATGGAGGACGGTGCAACTAATGAAAAACTGTTTTTT,CSVMEDGATNEKLFF
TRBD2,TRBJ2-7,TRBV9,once,TGTGCCAGCAGCGTAGAGGGCGGGAGTTTCTACGAGCAGTACTTC,CASSVEGGSFYEQYF
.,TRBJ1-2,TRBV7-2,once,TGTGCCAGCAGGCCCGTCGGGGCCCTCTATGGCTACACCTTC,CASRPVGALYGYTF
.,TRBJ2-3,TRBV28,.,TGTGCCAGCAGCACCGCAGGGTTAAGCACAGATACGCAGTATTTT,CASSTAGLSTDTQYF
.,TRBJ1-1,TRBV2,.,TGTGCCAGCAGTGAATACTGGGTCGGAAGAGCTGAAGCTTTCTTT,CASSEYWVGRAEAFF
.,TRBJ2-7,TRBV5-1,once,TGCGCCAGCAGCCCTACCGGGACTGTGACCTACGAGCAGTACTTC,CASSPTGTVTYEQYF
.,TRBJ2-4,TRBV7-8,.,TGTGCCAGCAGCTCCGGGTGGGGCAGAAACATTCAGTACTTC,CASSSGWGRNIQYF